The rows below give T cell receptor beta chains drawn from one sample of a study of prognosis after radiotherapy for stage I lung cancer. TCRdb reanalysed the multiplex PCR reads using MiXCR and keeps one entry per CDR3 protein. The sample holds some 28,000 distinct CDR3 sequences, roughly 30% seen once. The specimen was PBMCs, collected before or after stereotactic body radiation therapy (not recorded which). Receptors were obtained from a donor aged 50 or older with non-small cell lung cancer. Each CDR3 is given with its conserved first and last residue.

>TRBV11-2
CASSSQNTGELFF
>TRBV9
CASSVGGGAVSSYNEQFF
>TRBV7-2
CASSLWGTLADNSPLHF
>TRBV19
CASSLAQGLETQYF
>TRBV6-2/TRBV6-3
CASQRGVEAGELFF
>TRBV10-3
CVIWEQVSGNTIYF
>TRBV6-1
CASGPWTGRSYEQYF
>TRBV5-1
CAGDPGRNEQFF
>TRBV27
CASSLYPLEGEQYF
>TRBV6-1
CASIRDRGSYNEHFF
>TRBV5-1
CASSFTSGGQETQYF
>TRBV11-2
CANSHWGTYGYTF
>TRBV20-1
CSATRDSVNYGYTF
>TRBV6-1
CVSKGIGIGELFF
>TRBV5-6
CASSSMGEVVLTEAFF
>TRBV7-2
CASSPRAEQFF
>TRBV29-1
CSVQQGREQYF
>TRBV18
CASSPDFRDTQYF
>TRBV11-2
CASRPPGQETQYF
>TRBV5-8
CASRVQGVSYEQYF
>TRBV20-1
CSASLGRAPYQQYF
>TRBV30
CAWSTLNQPQHF
>TRBV6-2/TRBV6-3
CASRGEGGYGYTF
>TRBV15
CATSRGQESGSGGTQYF
>TRBV3-1
CASSQVSRPDTQYF
>TRBV12-3/TRBV12-4
CASSNRLDLHTQYF
>TRBV9
CASSVEGTGGNSPLHF
>TRBV28
CASSLWGAGANVLTF
>TRBV30
CAWSPAGFSYEQYF
>TRBV10-3
CAISPGDRGRGDTQYF
>TRBV30
CAWTATGTSSYEQYF
>TRBV24-1
CATSDPSGAFGEQYF
>TRBV9
CASSADGLAPHEQFF
>TRBV28
CASSFGGNEYF
>TRBV5-1
CASSSGRDFSTDTQYF
>TRBV2
CASSEARYEQYF
>TRBV6-1
CASRSGRGAVGEKLFF
>TRBV7-2
CASKNRGQGLSEQYF
>TRBV27
CASSLSKRSTEAFF
>TRBV7-2
CASSLYRALYSPLHF
>TRBV5-5
CASSSPGQGIQDTEAFF
>TRBV28
CASSKHTDTQYF
>TRBV7-6
CASSPGQGRDGYTF
>TRBV6-5
CASSYSDSLGDSTLHF
>TRBV9
CASSPITTDGELFF
>TRBV18
CASLPGQDYEQYF
>TRBV2
CASKLDNSYEQYF
>TRBV27
CASSLLVTLGTQPQHF
>TRBV28
CASSTQGTYSNQPQHF
>TRBV2
CASGLDEIKNIQYF
>TRBV6-2/TRBV6-3
CASSHSGTRETQYF
>TRBV2
CASSETTGTRRETQYF